This T cell receptor beta chain stems from a study of CD8+ T cells in alopecia areata. Study findings and constraints: Scalp samples also yield sequences from resident alphabeta T cells of normal skin. Researchers reported that TCR sharing among patients proved less clear than in mice, possibly HLA-linked. Alopecia totalis/universalis scalp especially showed more expanded CD8+ clones than normal scalp.

Sorting from PBMCs produced CD4+ and CD8+ T cells. Extracted from the samples, RNA was reverse transcribed into cDNA to serve as the sequencing template. Data came from immunoSEQ multiplex PCR; TCRdb stores just in-frame clones and leaves some out. The data hold 110,000 to 150,000 clones, with 62% observed a single time. The CDR3 sequence is 15 residues long. The V gene's germline CDR1 is SEHNR and CDR2 FQNEAQ (reference sequence). The V end lost 1 base, the J end lost 7 bases, and 14 bases lay between the germline ends. Comment on this clone: Its antigen is currently unknown.

V is TRBV7-9 and J is TRBJ1-5; no firm D call. The sample consisted of CD8+ T cells sorted from blood. The receptor was derived from a human donor in good health. CDR3 nucleotides: TGTGCCAGCAGCTTAGAAAGAGAGGGTGGGCAGCCCCAGCATTTT. Translated: CASSLEREGGQPQHF.